This TCR beta chain was observed in a study of T-cell reconstitution after alpha-beta-depleted transplantation in children (dated by TCRdb to the mid-2010s). Notes on the research overall: Using TCR repertoire profiling, the study quantitatively followed how T-cell immune reconstitution unfolded in children after TCRalphabeta/CD19-depleted allogeneic hematopoietic cell transplantation. Results and caveats for the whole study, not just this receptor: The high TCRbeta diversity at day 60 in some patients was ascribed to recipient T cells and intrathymic progenitors that had survived conditioning. Over subsequent months, a decline in hyperexpanded clone frequencies was noted, and after one year, T-cell counts and TCRbeta diversity were mostly ascribed to newly produced T cells. Apparently early alphabetaT-cell count recovery about two months after transplant reportedly relied on only several hundred rapidly expanded clones derived from non-depleted graft cells.

This clonotype has just a few counts. Its antigen is unknown. There are no base qualities to consult, and no much larger clone falls within one base. The method was PCR. Sequencing relied on an Illumina HiSeq 2500. TCR library preparation used molecular barcoding, with unique molecular identifiers applied to normalize quantification of the TCRbeta repertoire. Through fastp at Q25 and MiXCR, TCRdb rebuilt clones from the public reads, retaining in-frame beta chains. Under each unique CDR3 protein, matching rows form one entry showing the most common genes and DNA. This sample is represented by roughly 180,000 distinct CDR3 sequences; around 10% of them were singletons. The top ten clones comprise under 15% of the sample. A distance of 16 bases separates the germline ends of V and J, which lose 2 bases and 8 bases respectively. Including the terminal cysteine and phenylalanine, the CDR3 comprises 15 residues. The kept DNA is CDR3 alone, 45 bases in frame from the first base. The germline V gene encodes CDR1 SNHLY and CDR2 FYNNEI.

The sample's treatment or condition label, decoded: allogeneic hematopoietic cell transplantation with graft depleted of TCRalphabeta T cells and CD19 B cells. Transplant recipients were children who received TCRalphabeta/CD19-depleted allogeneic hematopoietic cell grafts. The sequence came from a boy aged 2 to 10 with acute myeloid leukemia, due to receive a stem cell transplant. The chain links TRBV2 with TRBJ2-1, with a tentative D call of TRBD1 or TRBD2, each matching 5 bases. The specimen comprised PBMCs, sampled before TCRalphabeta/CD19-depleted stem cell transplant. In nucleotides, the sequence is TGTGCCAGCAGTGAATTTCCCAGGGTGGGAGATGAGCAGTTCTTC. Its translation is CASSEFPRVGDEQFF.